These 7 T cell receptor delta chains share one sample of origin, sequenced in a study of Vδ1+ human thymocytes (dated by TCRdb to 2017 to 2018). Summary of the overall study and its limitations: The thymic TRG and TRD repertoires appeared highly polyclonal, with Gaussian CDR3 length distributions, in contrast to the oligoclonal repertoires of peripheral blood.

The sequencer listed for this sample is Illumina MiSeq. RNA was extracted with the RNeasy mini kit and reverse transcribed using Superscript III. To generate the CDR3 amplicons, a multiplex PCR was run using pooled V-gene forward primers together with a constant-region reverse primer that carried Illumina adaptor overhangs. The public reads were reprocessed by TCRdb using CATT, and rows of matching DNA were later combined. The sample includes over 65,000 delta-chain clones, with around 34% observed a single time. Roughly 0.26% of the sample is taken by the ten largest. These receptors' antigens are unknown. What was sequenced was Vdelta1+ gamma-delta thymocytes from the thymus. What the cell subset or site label conveys for this sample: FACS-sorted CD3+ TCRalphabeta- TCRVdelta1+ TCRVdelta2- thymocytes. The receptors come from a boy under two years old who had congenital heart surgery.

Notes on this clone: Other nucleotide sequences from this sample produce the same CDR3. The chain uses TRDV2 and TRDJ1; 7 bases line up with TRDD3. This CDR3 contains 19 residues. Germline V CDR1 and CDR2: GEAIGNYY, EKD. The V gene end was trimmed by 3 bases and the J gene end by 2 bases; junction bases not matched to a gene: 20. The CDR3 loop is CACDAGLDGGGVWTDKLIF. The CDR3 DNA is TGTGCCTGTGACGCTGGGCTCGATGGGGGAGGGGTGTGGACCGATAAACTCATCTTT.

The V gene is TRDV1, the J gene TRDJ1; 8 nucleotides line up with TRDD3. J gave up 4 bases and V 3 bases, and 16 bases lay outside the gene matches. The CDR3 is made up of 18 amino acids. Germline V lookup: CDR1 TSWWSYY, CDR2 QGS. The CDR3 loop reads CALGDIKYWGLRGDKLIF. The CDR3 DNA reads as TGTGCTCTTGGGGATATCAAGTACTGGGGGCTGCGAGGCGATAAACTCATCTTT.

The rearrangement joins TRDV1 to TRDJ1; tentatively, D is TRDD2 (5 bases). CDR3 size: 16 residues. The germline CDR1 and CDR2 sequences are TSWWSYY and QGS. Trimming took 2 bases from V and 2 from J, leaving 15 bases between them. The DNA of the CDR3 is TGTGCTCTTGGGGAAAACGGCCTTCTTCGGACCGATAAACTCATCTTT. Translating it yields CALGENGLLRTDKLIF.

Notes on this clone: Other DNA sequences within the sample encode an identical CDR3. This chain joins TRDV1 and TRDJ1; D gene ambiguous. The ends were cut back, 0 bases at V and 4 bases at J, with 15 bases in the middle. Germline loops: CDR1 TSWWSYY, CDR2 QGS. CDR3 size: 16 residues. The CDR3 bases are TGTGCTCTTGGGGAACTAAGGCCACGTAAAGACGATAAACTCATCTTT. As protein: CALGELRPRKDDKLIF.

This clone was recorded only once. One junction end does not reproduce the germline sequence, and a read error may be involved. V usage is TRDV1 and J usage is TRDJ1, with 11 bases matching TRDD3. CDR3 length equals 18 residues. Germline lookup yields CDR1 TSWWSYY and CDR2 QGS. The CDR3 spells CALGEHCLPASLGDNLIF. CDR3 in DNA: TGTGCTCTTGGGGAACACTGCCTTCCTGCGTCACTGGGGGATAACCTCATCTTT.

This sequence joins TRDV1 and TRDJ1, with 8 bases matching TRDD3. Trimming at V came to 7 bases and at J to 8 bases, leaving 9 bases not matched to a gene. The germline CDR1 and CDR2 sequences are TSWWSYY and QGS. This CDR3 has 13 residues. The CDR3 coding sequence is TGTGCTCTTGTGTCCACCAACTGGGGGAAACTCATCTTT. Translating it yields CALVSTNWGKLIF.

The chain has TRDV1 and TRDJ1; TRDD3 aligns across 10 bases. The V segment lost 7 bases and the J segment 0 bases; nucleotides outside the gene matches: 17. This CDR3 is 19 amino acids long. Germline V gives CDR1 TSWWSYY, CDR2 QGS. CDR3: CALVRGNWGIRCYTDKLIF. The CDR3 region has the DNA TGTGCTCTTGTGAGGGGAAACTGGGGGATTCGTTGCTACACCGATAAACTCATCTTT.